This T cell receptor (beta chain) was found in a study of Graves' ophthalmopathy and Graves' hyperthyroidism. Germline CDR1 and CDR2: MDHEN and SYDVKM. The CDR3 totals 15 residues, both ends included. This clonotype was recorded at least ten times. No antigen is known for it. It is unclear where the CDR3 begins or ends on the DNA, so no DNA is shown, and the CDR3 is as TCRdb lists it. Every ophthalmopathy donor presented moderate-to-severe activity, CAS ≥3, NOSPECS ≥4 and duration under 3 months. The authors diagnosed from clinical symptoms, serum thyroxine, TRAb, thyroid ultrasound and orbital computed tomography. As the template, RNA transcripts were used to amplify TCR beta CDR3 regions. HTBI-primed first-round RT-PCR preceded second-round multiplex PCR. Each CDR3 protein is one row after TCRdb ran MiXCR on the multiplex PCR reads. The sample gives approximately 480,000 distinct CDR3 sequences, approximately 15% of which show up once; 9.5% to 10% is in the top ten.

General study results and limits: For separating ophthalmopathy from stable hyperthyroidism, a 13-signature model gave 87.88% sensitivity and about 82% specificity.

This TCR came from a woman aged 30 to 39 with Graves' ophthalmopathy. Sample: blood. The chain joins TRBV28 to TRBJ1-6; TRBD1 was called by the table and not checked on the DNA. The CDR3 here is CASSSSGEYNSPLHF.